A single TCR beta chain is shown here with its context. The entry originates in a study of shared clonotypes between healthy human individuals. Using immunoSEQ multiplex PCR, the repertoire was profiled, and TCRdb retains in-frame clones only, with some absent. This sample has roughly 2.5 million clones, with more than 80% found just once. Trimming cost V 1 base and J 0 bases; bases outside gene matches: 4. CDR3 length: 18 amino acids. Germline values: CDR1 KGHSH, CDR2 LQKENI. V and J are TRBV18 and TRBJ2-3; 13 bases are a match to TRBD2. This clonotype originated in a man aged 18 to 35 in good health. Specimen: naive CD4+ T cells sorted from blood. Subset specified: CD45RA+ positively selected. The DNA for the CDR3 is TGTGCCAGCTCACCACGGACTAGCGGGAGCCCTAGCACAGATACGCAGTATTTT. Translating gives CASSPRTSGSPSTDTQYF.